The present entry profiles one TCR beta chain with its context. The data were taken from a study of blood T cell repertoires in COVID-19. Study-wide background: Samples representing acute and convalescent COVID-19 were sourced from the United States, Italy and Spain. Nucleic acid was either cDNA or gDNA, and it came from T cells, B-cell-depleted T cells, or PBMCs.

Authors' methods: Reference gene primer amplification gave estimated nucleated cell counts. Method: immunoSEQ multiplex PCR; TCRdb's copy keeps in-frame clones and lacks some. The V and J calls and clone size were taken over from that table, and D and trimming were inferred from the DNA. The sample yields 150,000 to 200,000 clones, 90% seen once. The CDR3 contains 13 residues. Germline V gives CDR1 DFQATT, CDR2 SNEGSKA (reference sequence). With 3 bases removed from V and 6 bases from J, the gap between germline ends came to 14 bases. The receptor comes from a man aged 50-59 years with acute or convalescent COVID-19. This chain connects TRBV20-1 to TRBJ2-5, with D possibly TRBD1 on 5 matching bases. Input material: peripheral blood. The CDR3, as DNA: TGCAGTGCTAGTCCAGGGCTGATGCAGACCCAGTACTTC. Amino acid sequence: CSASPGLMQTQYF.